One sample yielded the 27 T cell receptor beta chains listed below, sequenced in a study of follicular helper T cells after annual influenza vaccination. Assay: immunoSEQ multiplex PCR; the TCRdb copy retains only in-frame clones and omits some. This sample carries about 1,300 clones, more than 65% of them seen once, and the ten largest clones take roughly 5%. The time point denotes: 2014-2015 season, 7 days after vaccination. Sequenced here: CXCR5+ CD38+ circulating T follicular helper cells from blood, sampled 7 days after influenza vaccination. The subset is: circulating Tfh, non-naive CD4+CXCR5+PD-1+ (ICOS+CD38+ or ICOS-CD38-). The receptor source for this set is an adult who received the influenza vaccine.

The gene calls are TRBV14 and TRBJ2-5, with D unresolved. Trimming cost V 4 bases and J 4 bases, with 7 bases left between them. CDR3 length: 12 residues. Per germline, CDR1 SGHDN and CDR2 FVKESK. CDR3 coding DNA: TGTGCCAGCAGCCCCTATGGAGAGACCCAGTACTTC. This gives the protein CASSPYGETQYF.

The chain combines TRBV6-5 with TRBJ2-2, with D perhaps TRBD1 (6 bases). The CDR3 length is 14 residues. V lost 4 bases and J 3 bases, leaving 9 bases between the germline ends. Germline-derived CDR1 and CDR2 are MNHEY and SVGAGI. CDR3 sequence (DNA): TGTGCCAGCAGTTTTAACAGGGACACCGGGGAGCTGTTTTTT. It codes for CASSFNRDTGELFF.

The chain links TRBV19 to TRBJ1-5; 7 positions match TRBD1. The CDR3 extends over 14 amino acids. Trimming cost V 5 bases and J 4 bases; bases outside gene matches: 5. Germline V gene data show CDR1 as LNHDA and CDR2 as SQIVND (reference sequence). CDR3 nucleotides: TGTGCCAGTAGTGGGACAGCAATTAATCAGCCCCAGCATTTT. It encodes CASSGTAINQPQHF. The variable domain in full, completed from reference TRBV19 and TRBJ1-5, reads DGGITQSPKYLFRKEGQNVTLSCEQNLNHDAMYWYRQDPGQGLRLIYYSQIVNDFQKGDIAEGYSVSREKKESFPLTVTSAQKNPTAFYLCASSGTAINQPQHFGDGTRLSIL.

The rearrangement uses TRBV19 and TRBJ1-2; D perhaps matches TRBD1 (5 bases). Per germline, CDR1 LNHDA and CDR2 SQIVND (reference sequence). CDR3 length: 16 residues. V shed 2 bases and J shed 0 bases, with 13 bases lying between them. Here the CDR3 reads CASSINRQPTNYGYTF. For the CDR3, the DNA is TGTGCCAGTAGTATAAATCGACAGCCTACTAACTATGGCTACACCTTC.

The V call is TRBV29-1, the J call TRBJ1-2, with 9 bases that match TRBD1. The CDR3 totals 13 residues. J was trimmed by 4 bases and V by 5 bases; bases with no gene match: 5. CDR1 and CDR2 (germline): SQVTM, ANQGSEA. The CDR3 reads CSVRQGVVYGYTF. Written as DNA, the CDR3 is TGCAGCGTTAGACAGGGGGTGGTCTATGGCTACACCTTC.

This clone was recorded a few times. The J gene is TRBJ1-5, the V gene TRBV15, with TRBD1 as a possible D gene (5 bases). Trimming took 7 bases from V and 7 from J, leaving 17 bases between them. Germline CDR1 and CDR2: LNHNV and YYDKDF (reference sequence). There are 14 residues in the CDR3. As DNA, the CDR3 is TGTGCCACCACAGAGGGGCTTTACGGCCAGCCCCAGCATTTT. Protein product: CATTEGLYGQPQHF.

The V gene is TRBV5-1, the J gene TRBJ1-1; TRBD1 is a possible D gene (5 bases). Germline CDR1 and CDR2: SGHRS and YFSETQ. V lost 0 bases and J 1 base, leaving 10 bases between the germline ends. This CDR3 comprises 15 residues. The CDR3 DNA follows: TGCGCCAGCAGCTTGGAAGGGGCCGGGAACACTGAAGCTTTCTTT. It specifies CASSLEGAGNTEAFF.

V is TRBV7-2 and J is TRBJ1-5; 7 nucleotides agree with TRBD1. CDR1 and CDR2 (germline): SGHTA, FQGNSA. The junction had 7 bases not matched to a gene; V was cut back by 5 bases and J by 0 bases. The CDR3 runs to 16 residues. This chain's CDR3 is CASSRGTATSNQPQHF. In DNA form, the CDR3 reads TGTGCCAGCAGCAGAGGGACAGCTACTAGCAATCAGCCCCAGCATTTT.

V and J are TRBV19 and TRBJ2-3; 7 bases align to TRBD1. The germline V gene encodes CDR1 LNHDA and CDR2 SQIVND (reference sequence). The ends lost 6 bases at V and 1 base at J; junction bases unmatched: 7. CDR3 size: 15 residues. The CDR3 reads CASRMGQTRTDTQYF. As DNA, the CDR3 is TGTGCCAGTAGGATGGGACAGACTCGCACAGATACGCAGTATTTT.

This sequence joins TRBV6-1 and TRBJ2-2; maybe TRBD1 (6 bases). CDR3 length: 16 residues. CDR1 and CDR2 from the germline V gene are MNHNS and SASEGT. V was cut by 4 bases and J by 0 bases, with 12 bases left in between. The CDR3 DNA is TGTGCCAGCAGTGTCCAAGGGGGAGCGAACACCGGGGAGCTGTTTTTT. Amino acid sequence: CASSVQGGANTGELFF.

The table lists this clone with a few counts. The chain links TRBV7-6 to TRBJ2-1; D unclear. CDR3 size: 13 residues. CDR1 and CDR2 from the germline V gene are SGHVS and FNYEAQ. Trimming removed 1 base at V and 10 bases at J, with 11 bases between. DNA of the CDR3: TGTGCCAGCAGCTTAGGGCCCGTCGGGGAGCAGTTCTTC. Its translation: CASSLGPVGEQFF.

This CDR3 reads CASFETAGANVLTF. The CDR3, as DNA: TGCGCCAGCTTCGAAACTGCTGGGGCCAACGTCCTGACTTTC. The chain employs TRBV5-1 and TRBJ2-6; no clear D gene. V was clipped by 7 bases and J by 2 bases, with 10 bases between them. Per germline, CDR1 SGHRS and CDR2 YFSETQ. This CDR3 is 14 amino acids long. The whole variable domain, filled in from reference TRBV5-1 and TRBJ2-6, reads KAGVTQTPRYLIKTRGQQVTLSCSPISGHRSVSWYQQTPGQGLQFLFEYFSETQRNKGNFPGRFSGRQFSNSRSEMNVSTLELGDSALYLCASFETAGANVLTFGAGSRLTVL.

The chain links TRBV4-2 to TRBJ1-5; 9 positions agree with TRBD1. CDR3 size: 18 residues. V gave up 1 base and J gave up 1 base; unmatched junction bases: 8. From germline, CDR1 is LGHNA and CDR2 YNFKEQ. The DNA of the CDR3 is TGTGCCAGCAGCCAAGCGGGACAGGGAGGATTGAGCAATCAGCCCCAGCATTTT. Amino acids: CASSQAGQGGLSNQPQHF.

The chain combines TRBV6-6 with TRBJ1-5; D gene ambiguous. Between the trimmed V and J ends, which lost 6 bases and 5 bases, there was a span of 11 bases. The germline gives CDR1 MNHNY, CDR2 SVGAGI (reference sequence). The CDR3 is 13 residues long. The CDR3 nucleotides are TGTGCCAGCAGCAGAGGCGACGATCAGCCCCAGCATTTT. Protein sequence: CASSRGDDQPQHF.

The chain couples TRBV4-1 to TRBJ1-6; TRBD1 might be the D (5 bases). V gave up 1 base and J gave up 9 bases, with 16 bases separating them. This CDR3 is built from 16 residues. Germline values: CDR1 MGHRA, CDR2 YSYEKL. As DNA, the CDR3 is TGCGCCAGCAGCCAAGCCTCCGACCCAGGGACTTCACCCCTCCACTTT. It is translated as CASSQASDPGTSPLHF.

The V gene is TRBV27, the J gene TRBJ2-7, with no clear D. Germline V gives CDR1 MNHEY, CDR2 SMNVEV (reference sequence). The CDR3 covers 11 residues. Trimming cost V 6 bases and J 2 bases, with 5 bases left between them. The CDR3 spells CASRSPYEQYF. CDR3 DNA sequence: TGTGCCAGCAGGAGCCCCTACGAGCAGTACTTC.

V and J are TRBV6-7 and TRBJ1-1; tentatively, D is TRBD1 (6 bases). TRBV6-7 is an ORF; its function is uncertain. The V and J ends lost 2 bases and 1 base respectively, with 11 bases between them. This CDR3 is built from 15 residues. DNA for the CDR3: TGTGCCAGCAGTTACAACGGGGGGGCGAACACTGAAGCTTTCTTT. Translation gives CASSYNGGANTEAFF.

This chain joins TRBV28 and TRBJ2-7; 7 nucleotides line up with TRBD1. Germline V gene lookup returns CDR1 MDHEN and CDR2 SYDVKM. J lost 0 bases, V lost 4 bases, and 9 bases had no gene match. This CDR3 is 16 amino acids long. The CDR3 nucleotides read TGTGCCAGCAGTTATCCCGGGACAGTGAGCTCCTACGAGCAGTACTTC. Translated: CASSYPGTVSSYEQYF.

This chain connects TRBV7-9 to TRBJ1-6, with D perhaps matching TRBD1 (5 bases). Germline V gives CDR1 SEHNR, CDR2 FQNEAQ (reference sequence). The CDR3 has 14 residues. V lost 10 bases and J lost 5, with 15 bases in between. CDR3 nucleotide sequence: TGTGCCACCCGGGGGGAAGGAGATAATTCACCCCTCCACTTT. Its protein product is CATRGEGDNSPLHF.

This rearrangement joins TRBV29-1 to TRBJ2-1; the D is unclear. This CDR3 contains 13 residues. The germline V gene encodes CDR1 SQVTM and CDR2 ANQGSEA. V lost 4 bases, J lost 6 bases, and 13 bases lay in between. DNA for the CDR3: TGCAGCGTTGCACGCCGTTTGGGCAATGAGCAGTTCTTC. This codes for CSVARRLGNEQFF.

Remarks on this clone: The sample contains more than one DNA sequence encoding this CDR3. The chain carries TRBV15 and TRBJ2-1; D gene ambiguous. Germline V gene sequence: CDR1 LNHNV, CDR2 YYDKDF (reference sequence). CDR3 size: 13 residues. Trimming removed 3 bases at V and 3 bases at J, with 6 bases between. This CDR3 is CATSSSIYNEQFF. CDR3 nucleotides: TGTGCCACCAGCAGTTCTATCTACAATGAGCAGTTCTTC.

The chain carries TRBV5-1 and TRBJ2-7; TRBD2 aligns across 10 bases. V was clipped by 2 bases and J by 5 bases; unmatched bases: 13. Germline values: CDR1 SGHRS, CDR2 YFSETQ. CDR3 length: 17 residues. The CDR3 bases are TGCGCCAGCAGCTTTAATAATGGACTAGCGGTTGGGGACGAGCAGTACTTC. It yields the protein CASSFNNGLAVGDEQYF.

This clone was observed a few times. The chain links TRBV6-5 to TRBJ2-7; D is possibly TRBD1 (5 bases). Deletions cut 4 bases from V and 3 bases from J, with 10 bases between. This CDR3 comprises 13 residues. From germline, CDR1 is MNHEY and CDR2 SVGAGI. The CDR3 region is CASSSLDSYEQYF. The CDR3 nucleotides are TGTGCCAGCAGTTCTCTTGACAGCTACGAGCAGTACTTC.

The chain joins TRBV6-6 to TRBJ1-2, with a tentative D call TRBD1 (5 bases). V lost 6 bases and J lost 2, with 13 bases in between. The CDR3 extends over 14 amino acids. Germline V CDR1 and CDR2: MNHNY, SVGAGI (reference sequence). The DNA for the CDR3 is TGTGCCAGCAGCAACCAGGGCGTGAACTATGGCTACACCTTC. Its translation: CASSNQGVNYGYTF.

This CDR3 is CASSFTGQSYEQYF. CDR3 sequence (DNA): TGTGCCAGCAGCTTTACGGGACAGTCCTACGAGCAGTACTTC. The chain recombines TRBV7-2 with TRBJ2-7, with 7 bases aligning to TRBD1. The CDR3 is made up of 14 amino acids. Per the germline V gene, CDR1 is SGHTA and CDR2 is FQGNSA. The V gene end was trimmed by 3 bases and the J gene end by 1 base; junction bases not matched to a gene: 3.

Here the CDR3 reads CASRTPGLTSPLHF. CDR3 DNA: TGTGCCAGCAGGACACCAGGCCTCACCTCACCCCTCCACTTT. This chain joins TRBV6-5 and TRBJ1-6; D remains ambiguous. This CDR3 has 14 residues. V lost 6 bases, J lost 10 bases, and 16 bases lay in between. Looked up from germline, CDR1 is MNHEY and CDR2 is SVGAGI.

This clone was seen a handful of times. The genes are TRBV27 and TRBJ1-2; 8 nucleotides match TRBD1. Per germline, CDR1 MNHEY and CDR2 SMNVEV (reference sequence). V shed 8 bases and J 0 bases; nucleotides not matched to a gene: 8. The CDR3 extends over 15 amino acids. The CDR3 reads CASGIQGGANYGYTF. The CDR3 nucleotides are TGTGCCAGCGGCATACAGGGGGGGGCTAACTATGGCTACACCTTC.